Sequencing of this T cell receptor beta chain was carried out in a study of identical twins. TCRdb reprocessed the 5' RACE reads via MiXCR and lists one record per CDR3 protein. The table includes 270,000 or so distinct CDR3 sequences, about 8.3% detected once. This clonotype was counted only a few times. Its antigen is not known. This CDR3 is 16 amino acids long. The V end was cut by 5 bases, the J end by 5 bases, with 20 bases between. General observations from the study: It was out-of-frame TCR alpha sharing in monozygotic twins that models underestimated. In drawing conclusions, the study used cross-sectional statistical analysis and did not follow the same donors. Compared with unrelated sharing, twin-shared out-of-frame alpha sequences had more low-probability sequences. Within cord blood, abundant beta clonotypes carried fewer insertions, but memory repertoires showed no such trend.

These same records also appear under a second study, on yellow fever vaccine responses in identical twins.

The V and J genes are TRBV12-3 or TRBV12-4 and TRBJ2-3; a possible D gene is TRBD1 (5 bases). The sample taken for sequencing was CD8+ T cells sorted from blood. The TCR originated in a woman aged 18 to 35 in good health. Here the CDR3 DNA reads TGTGCCAGCAGTCCACCAAATGTCAGGGTTGGAGATACGCAGTATTTT. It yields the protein CASSPPNVRVGDTQYF.